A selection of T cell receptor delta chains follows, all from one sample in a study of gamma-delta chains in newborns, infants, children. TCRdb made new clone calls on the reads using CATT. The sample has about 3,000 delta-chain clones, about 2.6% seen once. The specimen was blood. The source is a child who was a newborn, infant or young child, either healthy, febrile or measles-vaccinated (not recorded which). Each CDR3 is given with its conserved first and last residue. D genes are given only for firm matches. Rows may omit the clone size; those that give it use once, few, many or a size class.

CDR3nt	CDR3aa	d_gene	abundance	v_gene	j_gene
TGTGCTCTTGGGGGAGTGGGACTGGGGGATACAAGCACCGATAAACTCATCTTT	CALGGVGLGDTSTDKLIF	TRDD3	.	TRDV1	TRDJ1
TGTGCCTGTGACGCCGTCACTGGGGGATACGCTCGGGACACCGATAAACTCATCTTT	CACDAVTGGYARDTDKLIF	TRDD3	large	TRDV2	TRDJ1
TGTGCCTGTGACGCAGTTACTGGGGGATACAGCCCCGATAAACTCATCTTT	CACDAVTGGYSPDKLIF	TRDD3	medium-sized	TRDV2	TRDJ1
TGTGCCTGTGACGAGGCCTTCCAGAACAAAACCGATAAACTCATCTTT	CACDEAFQNKTDKLIF	.	medium-sized	TRDV2	TRDJ1
TGTGCCTGTGACACCGTACCTCATGGGGGACCGGCCAACACCGATAAACTCATCTTT	CACDTVPHGGPANTDKLIF	TRDD3	large	TRDV2	TRDJ1
TGTGCCTGTGACACCCTGACGACTCACGTACGGGACACCGATAAACTCATCTTT	CACDTLTTHVRDTDKLIF	.	large	TRDV2	TRDJ1
TGTGCCTGTGACACAGCTGGGGGTCGCCGCTCCTGGGACACCCGACAGATGTTTTTC	CACDTAGGRRSWDTRQMFF	TRDD3	medium-sized	TRDV2	TRDJ3
TGTGCCTGTGACACCCTGGGGATTCGAGGGGCGTACACCGATAAACTCATCTTT	CACDTLGIRGAYTDKLIF	.	large	TRDV2	TRDJ1
TGTGCCTGTGACACCTTAGAGGGGGGCACCCCGAATCGAAGCGATAAACTCATCTTT	CACDTLEGGTPNRSDKLIF	.	large	TRDV2	TRDJ1
TGTGCCTGTGACTCTCTACTGGGGGATACAAACACCGATAAACTCATCTTT	CACDSLLGDTNTDKLIF	TRDD3	medium-sized	TRDV2	TRDJ1
TGTGCCTGTGACTCCCTGCTGGGGAGGGCAGACGATAAACTCATCTTT	CACDSLLGRADDKLIF	.	few	TRDV2	TRDJ1
TGTGCCTGTGACACACTCACGCGGGGGGACACCGATAAACTCATCTTT	CACDTLTRGDTDKLIF	.	large	TRDV2	TRDJ1
TGTGCCTGTGACACCGTCCGAACAAGTACTGGGGGCAAAAGCTCCTGGGACACCCGACAGATGTTTTTC	CACDTVRTSTGGKSSWDTRQMFF	TRDD3	.	TRDV2	TRDJ3
TGTGCCTGCGATCGACTGGGGGATATACCCCAGAACTCCTGGGACACCCGACAGATGTTTTTC	CACDRLGDIPQNSWDTRQMFF	TRDD3	medium-sized	TRDV2	TRDJ3
TGTGCCTGTGACAGATTGGGGGATACGGACACCCGACAGATGTTTTTC	CACDRLGDTDTRQMFF	TRDD3	large	TRDV2	TRDJ3
TGTGCCTGTGACACCGTGACTCTTCTTACTGGGGGATACGGGAGCACCTGGGACACCCGACAGATGTTTTTC	CACDTVTLLTGGYGSTWDTRQMFF	TRDD3	few	TRDV2	TRDJ3
TGTGCCTGTGACGCCCTACTGGGGGATAAGGACACCGATAAACTCATCTTT	CACDALLGDKDTDKLIF	TRDD3	medium-sized	TRDV2	TRDJ1
TGTGCCTGTGACACCGTTGTACTGGGGGATACGAAGGGCGATAAACTCATCTTT	CACDTVVLGDTKGDKLIF	TRDD3	medium-sized	TRDV2	TRDJ1
TGTGCCTGTGACACCGTGGGGGATACGCAGGGCACCGATAAACTCATCTTT	CACDTVGDTQGTDKLIF	TRDD3	.	TRDV2	TRDJ1
.	CSVLLCGKRRPYPTGWGIDTDKLIF	.	few	TRAV29/DV5	TRDJ1
TGTGCCTGTGACGACGTACTGGGGGATCACACCGATAAACTCATCTTT	CACDDVLGDHTDKLIF	TRDD3	medium-sized	TRDV2	TRDJ1
TGTGCCTGTGACAGTCTCCGTCAGGGGGATATGGGGGGCCGGTCTTACACCGATAAACTCATCTTT	CACDSLRQGDMGGRSYTDKLIF	TRDD3	few	TRDV2	TRDJ1
TGTGCCTGTGACAGGCTGGGGGACACCGATAAACTCATCTTT	CACDRLGDTDKLIF	TRDD3	.	TRDV2	TRDJ1
TGTGCCTGTGACACTCTGGCCCCCTATGGGGGTCCCAAGCACACCGATAAACTCATCTTT	CACDTLAPYGGPKHTDKLIF	.	large	TRDV2	TRDJ1
TGTGCCTGTGGCACCGTACCTTCCTCCTCTACTGGGGGATACTCTAACACCGATAAACTCATCTTT	CACGTVPSSSTGGYSNTDKLIF	TRDD3	.	TRDV2	TRDJ1
TGTGCCTGTGACACCGTGGGGTTTCACACCGATAAACTCATCTTT	CACDTVGFHTDKLIF	.	medium-sized	TRDV2	TRDJ1
TGTGCCTGTGACTTGCTTACTGGGGGATACGTAAACACCGATAAACTCATCTTT	CACDLLTGGYVNTDKLIF	TRDD3	medium-sized	TRDV2	TRDJ1
TGTGCCTGTGACGGTATGCTGGGGGATAGGAGCTCCTGGGACACCCGACAGATGTTTTTC	CACDGMLGDRSSWDTRQMFF	TRDD3	medium-sized	TRDV2	TRDJ3
TGTGCCTGTGACACCGTAGTTTCCAGGGGTCCGCGAGAGGGACTAAACGAGGCCCGCACCGATAAACTCATCTTT	CACDTVVSRGPREGLNEARTDKLIF	.	medium-sized	TRDV2	TRDJ1
TGTGCCTGTGACGTACTGGGGGATGGGGGGCCCGATAAACTCATCTTT	CACDVLGDGGPDKLIF	TRDD3	.	TRDV2	TRDJ1
TGTGCCTGTGACACCGTGGGGACGCGGGTCGACACCGATAAACTCATCTTT	CACDTVGTRVDTDKLIF	.	large	TRDV2	TRDJ1
TGTGCCTGTGACAAACTGGGGGTTACAGGGACCGATAAACTCATCTTT	CACDKLGVTGTDKLIF	TRDD3	medium-sized	TRDV2	TRDJ1
TGTGCTCTCACCTTTCCTACCCTGGGGGATACGGGCGCCGATAAACTCATCTTT	CALTFPTLGDTGADKLIF	TRDD3	medium-sized	TRDV1	TRDJ1
TGTGCTCTTGGGGACCGCCCTAAAAACCGTCTTCCTTCCTTCGGGTACTGGAACAAAGGGGGTAGGAGAAGAGTAGATAAACTCATCTTT	CALGDRPKNRLPSFGYWNKGGRRRVDKLIF	TRDD2	few	TRDV1	TRDJ1
TGTGCCTGTGACACGATGGGCTACACCGATAAACTCATCTTT	CACDTMGYTDKLIF	.	medium-sized	TRDV2	TRDJ1
TGTGCCTGTGACATACTGGGGGATTCCTCCTGGGACACCCGACAGATGTTTTTC	CACDILGDSSWDTRQMFF	TRDD3	medium-sized	TRDV2	TRDJ3
TGTGCCTGTGACCCCCTACTGGGGGAAACCGATAAACTCATCTTT	CACDPLLGETDKLIF	TRDD3	large	TRDV2	TRDJ1
TGTGCCTGCGACACCGTACTGGGGATACGCCATCGGGAGGACACCGATAAACTCATCTTT	CACDTVLGIRHREDTDKLIF	TRDD3	few	TRDV2	TRDJ1
TGTGCCCGTGACACCGTAACCCGCAAAGGGAGCGATAAACTCATCTTT	CARDTVTRKGSDKLIF	.	few	TRDV2	TRDJ1
TGTGCCTGTGACTCCTGGGGGACCCTCGATAAACTCATCTTT	CACDSWGTLDKLIF	TRDD3	medium-sized	TRDV2	TRDJ1
TGTGCCTGTGACACTGTACTGGGGGATACCTGGGACACCCGACAGATGTTTTTC	CACDTVLGDTWDTRQMFF	TRDD3	medium-sized	TRDV2	TRDJ3
TGTGCCTGTGACAGCGTGCTGGGGGGAACAGACCCATACTCTTCGTACACCGATAAACTCATCTTT	CACDSVLGGTDPYSSYTDKLIF	TRDD3	medium-sized	TRDV2	TRDJ1
TGTGCCTGTGACCCGGTACTGGGGGATACTCCGTCGTACACCGATAAACTCATCTTT	CACDPVLGDTPSYTDKLIF	TRDD3	medium-sized	TRDV2	TRDJ1
TGTGCCTGTGACAGTACTGGGAGCTCCTGGGACACCCGACAGATGTTTTTC	CACDSTGSSWDTRQMFF	.	medium-sized	TRDV2	TRDJ3
TGTGCCTGTGACACCGGGGATCTACTCGGGGGTCGGGGGCGGAACACCGATAAACTCATCTTT	CACDTGDLLGGRGRNTDKLIF	.	.	TRDV2	TRDJ1
TGTGCCTGTGACACCGTTCACGGGGATACTCGCTCCTGGGACACCCGACAGATGTTTTTC	CACDTVHGDTRSWDTRQMFF	TRDD3	medium-sized	TRDV2	TRDJ3
TGTGCCTGTGACACCGTTGGCGGGGGAACCACCGATAAACTCATCTTT	CACDTVGGGTTDKLIF	.	medium-sized	TRDV2	TRDJ1
TGTGCTCTTGGTCACAGAGCCTTCTTT	CALGHRAFF	.	few	TRDV1	TRDJ1